This T cell receptor (beta chain) was recorded in a study of blood T cell repertoires in COVID-19 (dated by TCRdb to about 2020). Turning to the overall study: The collaborator samples originated in the United States, Italy and Spain and spanned the acute and convalescent phases of COVID-19. The prospective study material was composed of cDNA or gDNA derived from T cells, B-cell-depleted T cells, or PBMCs. Subjects who had been exposed to COVID-19, were actively infected with it, or had recovered from it provided the deeply sampled blood TCRbeta repertoires that made up the dataset. The repertoires were made available in a free public database intended to serve as a resource for research on the immune response to SARS-CoV-2. The samples were drawn from two sources: the first 160 participants of the ongoing ImmuneRACE study, and 950 to 1,500 subjects contributed by 6 global collaborators. Sample metadata almost always included a de-identified subject ID, COVID-19 status, age in years and sex. Where available, HLA class I and class II types were obtained from metadata supplied by the sample provider rather than from assay-based typing.

The cysteine opens and the phenylalanine closes a CDR3 of 14 amino acids. Only the CDR3 region is kept as DNA, spanning 42 bases read in frame from base 1. Trimming leaves V shorter by 5 bases and J shorter by 3 bases, with the junction holding 4 bases beyond the gene matches. CDR1 and CDR2, per the germline V gene (reference sequence), are MNHEY and SMNVEV. The study at large found these results: The amount of clinical and demographic metadata varied by source and participant and was provided uncurated.

TCRbeta CDR3 regions were amplified from genomic DNA by means of the immunoSEQ Assay, a bias-controlled multiplex PCR. The paper's data handling went like this. The number of nucleated cells in each sample was estimated from the amplification of reference gene primers within the assay. Sequence reads were collapsed and filtered to measure the absolute abundance of every unique TCRbeta CDR3 rearrangement. For each sample, productive Simpson clonality was calculated as the square root of Simpson's diversity index across productive rearrangements. TCRdb retrieved this table from immuneACCESS and kept in-frame rearrangements only. Not all clones are present; in checked studies, unresolved V genes account for under half, and no reason is known for the remainder. V, J and clone size derive from that table, while D and trimming were established from the DNA sequence. The sample includes some 140,000 clones, with about 83% observed a single time. Roughly an eighth of the sample goes to the ten largest clones.

In Seattle, one collaborating source enrolled patients while the infection was active and tracked those patients longitudinally over the course of disease. Each collaborating institution followed its own protocols to collect whole blood in K2EDTA tubes. For TCRbeta analysis, collaborators shipped samples in one of three forms: frozen whole blood, isolated PBMCs, or DNA extracted from either of those sample types. Worth noting for this clone: Its antigen remains undetermined. One base away there is no much larger clone; base qualities are not given.

The chain is assembled from TRBV27 and TRBJ2-3; TRBD2 lines up with 8 middle nucleotides. Sequences were obtained from peripheral blood. The receptor comes from a woman aged 60-75 years with COVID-19, enrolled during active disease. At the DNA level, the sequence is TGTGCCAGCAGTCTGCGACTAGCGACAGATACGCAGTATTTT. This yields the protein CASSLRLATDTQYF.